The 21 T cell receptor beta chains in this list originate from one sample, sequenced in a study of cytomegalovirus exposure and HLA in healthy donors. Both 60 Vbeta primers and 13 Jbeta primers went into the PCR. The data were produced by immunoSEQ multiplex PCR, yet TCRdb's version contains in-frame clones alone and is incomplete. The table has hundreds of thousands of clones, over 80% seen once. Sequencing was done on a sample of PBMCs. The receptors originated from a boy aged 2 to 9 in good health and CMV-seronegative.

The chain joins TRBV27 to TRBJ2-1, with TRBD2 matching 10 bases. This CDR3 comprises 15 residues. After removal of 6 bases from V and 6 bases from J, the junction contained 8 bases not matched to a gene. Germline CDR1 is MNHEY and CDR2 is SMNVEV (reference sequence). In nucleotides, the CDR3 is TGTGCCAGCAGCATAGGGACTAGCGCACTCAATGAGCAGTTCTTC. As protein: CASSIGTSALNEQFF.

The V and J genes are TRBV5-4 and TRBJ2-5; unclear D gene. The length of the CDR3 is 16 residues. The germline V gene encodes CDR1 SGHNT and CDR2 YYREEE (reference sequence). The V gene lost 2 bases and the J gene lost 0 bases, with 14 bases spanning the gap. CDR3 nucleotides: TGTGCCAGCAGCTTAGGAAGCGTACCGTACCAAGAGACCCAGTACTTC. As protein: CASSLGSVPYQETQYF.

The chain links TRBV27 to TRBJ2-7; D is uncertain. The V gene's germline CDR1 is MNHEY and CDR2 SMNVEV (reference sequence). This CDR3 comprises 13 residues. V gave up 3 bases and J gave up 1 base, with 7 bases separating them. CDR3 sequence (DNA): TGTGCCAGCAGTTTCGGTCGTTCCTACGAGCAGTACTTC. It codes for CASSFGRSYEQYF.

The chain joins TRBV12-5 to TRBJ2-7; D uncertain. The CDR3 spans 12 residues. Germline CDR1 reads LGHNT; CDR2 reads FRNRAP. The V and J ends lost 5 bases and 5 bases respectively, with 10 bases between them. For the CDR3, the DNA is TGTGCTAGTGGTCGAGTTGAGGACGAGCAGTACTTC. Its protein is CASGRVEDEQYF.

CDR3 sequence reads: CASSSTGTQYNEQFF. The CDR3 bases are TGCGCCAGCAGCTCAACCGGGACTCAATACAATGAGCAGTTCTTC. The chain recombines TRBV5-1 with TRBJ2-1; weak D call: TRBD2 (6 bases). The CDR3 contains 15 residues. V lost 3 bases and J lost 4, with 14 bases in between. CDR1 SGHRS and CDR2 YFSETQ come from the germline V gene. Drawing the rest from reference TRBV5-1 and TRBJ2-1, the complete variable domain is KAGVTQTPRYLIKTRGQQVTLSCSPISGHRSVSWYQQTPGQGLQFLFEYFSETQRNKGNFPGRFSGRQFSNSRSEMNVSTLELGDSALYLCASSSTGTQYNEQFFGPGTRLTVL.

CDR3 DNA: TGTGCCAGCAGCTTAGGGGGGGCCCAAGAGACCCAGTACTTC. The encoded protein is CASSLGGAQETQYF. V is TRBV7-3 and J is TRBJ2-5; possibly TRBD2 for D (7 bases). CDR3 length: 14 residues. Germline CDR1 SGHTA, CDR2 FQGTGA. V dropped 2 bases and J dropped 1 base, with 8 bases sitting between them.

This rearrangement joins TRBV7-6 to TRBJ1-5; 9 bases align to TRBD1. The CDR3 extends over 15 amino acids. Unmatched junction bases numbered 2, after V lost 2 bases and J lost 3 bases. Per the germline V gene, CDR1 is SGHVS and CDR2 is FNYEAQ. Here the CDR3 reads CASSLRTGVNQPQHF. CDR3 bases: TGTGCCAGCAGCTTACGGACAGGGGTCAATCAGCCCCAGCATTTT.

The CDR3 nucleotides are TGTGCCAGCAGTGAAACCAGGGTGGGCTCACCCCTCCACTTT. As protein: CASSETRVGSPLHF. The chain combines TRBV6-1 with TRBJ1-6; weak D call: TRBD1 (5 bases). CDR1 is MNHNS and CDR2 is SASEGT in the germline V gene. The length of the CDR3 is 14 residues. Trimming left V 2 bases short and J 10 bases short, with 12 bases between.

This clone was seen repeatedly, ten times or more. The chain is built from TRBV4-1 and TRBJ2-7, with 8 positions matching TRBD1. V lost 5 bases, J lost 4 bases, and 4 bases stayed unmatched. CDR1 and CDR2 (germline): MGHRA, YSYEKL. The length of the CDR3 is 13 residues. The CDR3 sequence: CASSSDRGYEQYF. DNA for the CDR3: TGCGCCAGCAGCTCTGACAGGGGTTACGAGCAGTACTTC.

This chain connects TRBV10-3 to TRBJ2-1, with 9 bases that match TRBD2. Germline trimming cut 5 bases from V and 9 bases from J; bases unmatched to any gene: 8. The CDR3 sequence is 14 residues long. CDR1 and CDR2 (germline): ENHRY, SYGVKD. CDR3 nucleotide sequence: TGTGCCATCAGTACCGGGACTAGCTTTACTGAGCAGTTCTTC. Translated, it gives CAISTGTSFTEQFF.

V and J are TRBV4-1 and TRBJ2-3, with 9 bases that match TRBD1. This CDR3 region has 17 residues. Trimming took 5 bases from V and 0 from J; bases not matched to a gene: 9. Germline V gives CDR1 MGHRA, CDR2 YSYEKL. Here the CDR3 DNA reads TGCGCCAGCAGCGGCGTCCGGACAGGGGAAAGCACAGATACGCAGTATTTT. This translates into CASSGVRTGESTDTQYF.

The chain has TRBV6-1 and TRBJ2-7; TRBD2 agrees at 12 bases. Germline lookup yields CDR1 MNHNS and CDR2 SASEGT. This CDR3 has 15 amino acids. The V and J ends lost 4 bases and 2 bases, in that order; junction bases with no gene match: 3. This chain's CDR3 is CASSALAGGAYEQYF. In DNA, the CDR3 is TGTGCCAGCAGTGCTCTAGCGGGAGGGGCCTACGAGCAGTACTTC.

This clone was observed a single time. DNA of the CDR3: TGTGCCAGCAGCTTAGGGGGACTAGCAACAGATACGCAGTATTTT. Translating gives CASSLGGLATDTQYF. The rearrangement links TRBV7-8 to TRBJ2-3; the match to TRBD2 covers 9 bases. The ends lost 1 base at V and 3 bases at J; junction bases unmatched: 2. Germline V gives CDR1 SGHVS, CDR2 FQNEAQ. The CDR3 is made up of 15 amino acids.

The chain combines TRBV27 with TRBJ1-1, with D uncertain. This CDR3 spans 13 amino acids. The V and J ends lost 2 bases and 5 bases respectively, with 9 bases between them. Germline-derived CDR1 and CDR2 are MNHEY and SMNVEV (reference sequence). The CDR3 coding sequence is TGTGCCAGCAGTTTAGGATCGGGGACTGAAGCTTTCTTT. This translates into CASSLGSGTEAFF.

The rearrangement links TRBV5-6 to TRBJ1-2; D possibly corresponds to TRBD1 (5 bases). Germline assignment: CDR1 SGHDT and CDR2 YYEEEE. CDR3 length equals 14 residues. The V gene lost 1 base and the J gene lost 6 bases, with 13 bases spanning the gap. Here the CDR3 DNA reads TGTGCCAGCAGCTTGTTGGGGGGAAGGAATGGCTACACCTTC. Protein sequence: CASSLLGGRNGYTF.

The CDR3: CASMDSALEQYF. For the CDR3, the DNA is TGTGCCAGCATGGACAGTGCTCTCGAGCAGTACTTC. The V and J genes are TRBV4-2 and TRBJ2-7, with a possible D match to TRBD1 (6 bases). The CDR3 has 12 residues. The germline CDR1 and CDR2 sequences are LGHNA and YNFKEQ. V lost 7 bases to trimming and J lost 6 bases, with 13 bases between them.

The gene calls are TRBV27 and TRBJ2-1; D call uncertain. The CDR3 extends over 12 amino acids. Looked up from germline, CDR1 is MNHEY and CDR2 is SMNVEV (reference sequence). Trimming removed 6 bases at V and 3 bases at J, with 6 bases between. The CDR3 DNA sequence: TGTGCCAGCAGAGGAGACTACAATGAGCAGTTCTTC. It is translated as CASRGDYNEQFF.

The rearrangement links TRBV7-6 to TRBJ2-6; D not resolved. The CDR3 runs 16 residues. In germline, CDR1 is SGHVS, CDR2 FNYEAQ. Trimming stripped 1 base from V and 0 bases from J, with 7 bases between. The CDR3 here is CASSLGRSSGANVLTF. The CDR3, as DNA: TGTGCCAGCAGCTTAGGACGGAGCTCTGGGGCCAACGTCCTGACTTTC.

This clone was found a few times. J is TRBJ1-1 and V is TRBV27; the match to TRBD1 covers 7 bases. In germline, CDR1 is MNHEY, CDR2 SMNVEV (reference sequence). Germline trimming cut 3 bases from V and 5 bases from J; bases unmatched to any gene: 6. The CDR3 has 14 residues. CDR3 bases: TGTGCCAGCAGTTTTGGGCAGGGGGGTACTGAAGCTTTCTTT. As protein: CASSFGQGGTEAFF.

V gene TRBV19 combines with J gene TRBJ2-1, with 14 bases matching TRBD2. Germline lookup yields CDR1 LNHDA and CDR2 SQIVND (reference sequence). The trim removed 3 bases at V and 5 bases at J, leaving 9 bases unmatched. The CDR3 contains 18 residues. The CDR3 reads CASSIFRTSGRPDNEQFF. CDR3 DNA: TGTGCCAGTAGTATTTTCCGGACTAGCGGGAGGCCTGACAATGAGCAGTTCTTC. The full variable domain, with the rest looked up from reference TRBV19 and TRBJ2-1, is DGGITQSPKYLFRKEGQNVTLSCEQNLNHDAMYWYRQDPGQGLRLIYYSQIVNDFQKGDIAEGYSVSREKKESFPLTVTSAQKNPTAFYLCASSIFRTSGRPDNEQFFGPGTRLTVL.

This chain joins TRBV27 and TRBJ1-2, with 8 bases matching TRBD1. Trimming cost V 5 bases and J 1 base; bases outside gene matches: 3. The germline V gene encodes CDR1 MNHEY and CDR2 SMNVEV (reference sequence). The CDR3 consists of 14 residues. The CDR3, as DNA: TGTGCCAGCAGTACGGACAGGGTTAACTATGGCTACACCTTC. It codes for CASSTDRVNYGYTF.